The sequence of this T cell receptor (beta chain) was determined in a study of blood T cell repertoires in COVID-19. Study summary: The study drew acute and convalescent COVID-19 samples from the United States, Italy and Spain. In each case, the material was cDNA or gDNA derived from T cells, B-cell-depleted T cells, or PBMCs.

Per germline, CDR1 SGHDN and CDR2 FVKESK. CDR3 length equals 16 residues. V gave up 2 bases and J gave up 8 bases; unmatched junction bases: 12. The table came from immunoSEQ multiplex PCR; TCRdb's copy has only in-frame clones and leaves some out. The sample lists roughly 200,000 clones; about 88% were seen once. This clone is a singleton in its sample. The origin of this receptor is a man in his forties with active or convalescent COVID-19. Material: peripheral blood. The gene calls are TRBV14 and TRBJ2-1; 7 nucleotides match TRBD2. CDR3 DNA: TGTGCCAGCAGCCAACAAAGACTAGCATTTTCATATGAGCAGTTCTTC. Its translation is CASSQQRLAFSYEQFF.